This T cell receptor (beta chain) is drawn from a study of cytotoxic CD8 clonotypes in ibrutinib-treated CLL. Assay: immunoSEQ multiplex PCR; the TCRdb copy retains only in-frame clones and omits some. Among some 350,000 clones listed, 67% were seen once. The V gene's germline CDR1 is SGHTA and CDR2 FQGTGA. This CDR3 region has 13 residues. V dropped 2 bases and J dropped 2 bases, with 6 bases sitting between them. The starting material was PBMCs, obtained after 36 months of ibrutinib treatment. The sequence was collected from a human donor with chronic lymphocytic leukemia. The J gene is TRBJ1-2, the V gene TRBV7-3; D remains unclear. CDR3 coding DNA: TGTGCCAGCAGCTTAGACGGGAACTATGGCTACACCTTC. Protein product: CASSLDGNYGYTF. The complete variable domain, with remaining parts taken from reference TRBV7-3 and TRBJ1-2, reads GAGVSQTPSNKVTEKGKYVELRCDPISGHTALYWYRQSLGQGPEFLIYFQGTGAADDSGLPNDRFFAVRPEGSVSTLKIQRTERGDSAVYLCASSLDGNYGYTFGSGTRLTVV.